This T cell receptor (beta chain) derives from a study of T cell responses to AZD1222 COVID-19 vaccine. Findings and caveats of the study: Possibly, clonal diversity was underestimated; donors were largely white British and included more females. Of spike-specific TCRs, nearly half reportedly target regions left unmutated in variants.

Assay used: immunoSEQ multiplex PCR; TCRdb lists only in-frame clones, some missing. The repertoire has 130,000 or so clones, roughly 89% of them found once; the top ten carry around 6.9%. The germline V gene encodes CDR1 MNHEY and CDR2 SMNVEV (reference sequence). The CDR3 runs to 15 residues. V gave up 2 bases and J gave up 2 bases, with 13 bases separating them. On this clone itself: What it binds is unknown.

This receptor was identified in an adult who received the MenACWY meningococcal vaccine as a control. The V and J genes are TRBV27 and TRBJ2-7; D remains unclear. The sequenced sample was peripheral blood, obtained 28 days after the second dose of the MenACWY control vaccine. The CDR3 loop is CASSLLGHLTYEQYF. The CDR3 DNA reads TGTGCCAGCAGTTTACTAGGGCACCTTACCTACGAGCAGTACTTC.